Shown below are 10 T cell receptor beta chains from a single sample sequenced in a study of T cell responses to AZD1222 COVID-19 vaccine. Clones were read by immunoSEQ multiplex PCR, and TCRdb kept only the in-frame ones, dropping some. The repertoire holds roughly 150,000 clones, with 80% to 95% as singletons. This specimen was peripheral blood, taken on day 0 of AZD1222 vaccination. The source is an adult in good health.

This clone was counted only a few times. The chain joins TRBV5-1 to TRBJ2-2; 7 bases align to TRBD1. This CDR3 comprises 15 residues. V trimming: 4 bases; J trimming: 1 base; junction bases outside the gene matches: 4. CDR1 and CDR2 (germline): SGHRS, YFSETQ. The CDR3 protein is CASSGDRVNTGELFF. CDR3 bases: TGCGCCAGCAGCGGCGACAGGGTGAACACCGGGGAGCTGTTTTTT.

The chain couples TRBV28 to TRBJ2-3; possibly TRBD1 for D (5 bases). The germline V gene encodes CDR1 MDHEN and CDR2 SYDVKM. The CDR3 runs 19 residues. The V end was cut by 3 bases, the J end by 5 bases, with 27 bases between. The CDR3 is CASSLGATGGPKGRDTQYF. The CDR3 DNA follows: TGTGCCAGCAGTTTGGGCGCCACAGGTGGGCCCAAGGGCCGAGATACGCAGTATTTT. Full variable domain (rest looked up from reference TRBV28 and TRBJ2-3): DVKVTQSSRYLVKRTGEKVFLECVQDMDHENMFWYRQDPGLGLRLIYFSYDVKMKEKGDIPEGYSVSREKKERFSLILESASTNQTSMYLCASSLGATGGPKGRDTQYFGPGTRLTVL.

CDR3 amino acids: CASSLAGALLMNTEAFF. In DNA form, the CDR3 reads TGTGCCAGCAGCTTAGCTGGGGCGCTGTTAATGAACACTGAAGCTTTCTTT. The chain links TRBV7-9 to TRBJ1-1; tentatively, D is TRBD1 (5 bases). With 0 bases removed from V and 0 bases from J, the gap between germline ends came to 14 bases. The CDR3 covers 17 residues. Germline values: CDR1 SEHNR, CDR2 FQNEAQ (reference sequence).

This sequence joins TRBV13 and TRBJ2-3; TRBD2 matches at 8 bases. This CDR3 spans 16 amino acids. Per germline, CDR1 PRHDT and CDR2 FYEKMQ (reference sequence). Germline trimming cut 2 bases from V and 1 base from J; bases unmatched to any gene: 5. The CDR3 DNA reads as TGTGCCAGCAGCTTATGGCGGGGGGTACGCACAGATACGCAGTATTTT. Translating gives CASSLWRGVRTDTQYF. The full variable domain, rest sourced from reference TRBV13 and TRBJ2-3, is AAGVIQSPRHLIKEKRETATLKCYPIPRHDTVYWYQQGPGQDPQFLISFYEKMQSDKGSIPDRFSAQQFSDYHSELNMSSLELGDSALYFCASSLWRGVRTDTQYFGPGTRLTVL.

The count of this clone is one. This chain uses TRBV30 with TRBJ2-7; D is uncertain. V gave up 0 bases and J gave up 1 base, with 7 bases separating them. The CDR3 has 13 amino acids. Germline lookup yields CDR1 GTSNPN and CDR2 SVGIG (reference sequence). In DNA, the CDR3 is TGTGCCTGGAGTGTAAGCATTTCCTACGAGCAGTACTTC. Translated: CAWSVSISYEQYF.

This clone was detected a few times. The chain joins TRBV9 to TRBJ1-1; perhaps TRBD1 as D (6 bases). This CDR3 region has 14 residues. V was pared by 2 bases and J by 4 bases, with 12 bases between. Germline assignment: CDR1 SGDLS and CDR2 YYNGEE. CDR3 protein: CASSVGTPGTEAFF. The CDR3, as DNA: TGTGCCAGCAGCGTGGGGACACCGGGCACTGAAGCTTTCTTT.

This clone appeared a few times. The J gene is TRBJ2-7, the V gene TRBV27; D unclear. Looked up from germline, CDR1 is MNHEY and CDR2 is SMNVEV (reference sequence). V lost 4 bases and J lost 0, with 4 bases in between. CDR3 length: 12 amino acids. The CDR3 reads CASSSASYEQYF. For the CDR3, the DNA is TGTGCCAGCAGTTCCGCCTCCTACGAGCAGTACTTC.

This rearrangement joins TRBV2 to TRBJ1-5; TRBD1 matches 10 bases. The CDR3 totals 14 residues. Looked up from germline, CDR1 is SNHLY and CDR2 is FYNNEI. The V segment lost 7 bases and the J segment 7 bases; nucleotides outside the gene matches: 7. CDR3 sequence (DNA): TGTGCCAGCAAAAGGGACAGGGGAGGACAGCCCCAGCATTTT. Translating gives CASKRDRGGQPQHF.

The chain couples TRBV4-1 to TRBJ2-1, with D hard to call. Germline CDR1 and CDR2: MGHRA and YSYEKL. The CDR3 length is 14 residues. Trimming left V 1 base short and J 5 bases short, with 9 bases between. The CDR3 protein is CASSQGWSDNEQFF. The DNA of the CDR3 is TGCGCCAGCAGCCAAGGGTGGTCGGACAATGAGCAGTTCTTC.

The chain uses TRBV5-1 and TRBJ1-1, with no clear D. V was cut by 1 base and J by 5 bases, with 12 bases left in between. CDR3 length: 14 amino acids. Per germline, CDR1 SGHRS and CDR2 YFSETQ. CDR3: CASSLSIPKTEAFF. Here the CDR3 DNA reads TGCGCCAGCAGCTTGTCTATACCGAAGACTGAAGCTTTCTTT.